The rows below give T cell receptor beta chains drawn from one sample of a study of blood T cell repertoires in COVID-19. Clones were read by immunoSEQ multiplex PCR, and TCRdb kept only the in-frame ones, dropping some. In the table there are 14,000 or so clones, 84% of which are singletons. Sequencing was done on a sample of peripheral blood. All receptors come from a woman aged 45-65 years with active or convalescent COVID-19. The CDR3 runs from the conserved cysteine through the conserved F or W. D genes are given only for firm matches.

>TRBD2|TRBJ2-7|TRBV7-9
CASELGGSYEQYF
>.|TRBJ2-1|TRBV24-1
CATSDSRWHEQFF
>.|TRBJ2-7|TRBV13
CASSLQDTVEQYF
>.|TRBJ2-1|TRBV7-9
CASSPGDSYNEQFF
>TRBD2|TRBJ2-3|TRBV6-1
CASSERLAGVLDTQYF
>.|TRBJ2-5|TRBV5-6
CASSPGTEETQYF
>TRBD1|TRBJ2-3|TRBV28
CASSFQGASTDTQYF
>.|TRBJ2-1|TRBV5-1
CASAISGGTYNEQFF
>TRBD1|TRBJ1-5|TRBV9
CASSEKGTGSDQPQHF
>TRBD1|TRBJ1-2|TRBV7-9
CASSAGTGSFGYTF
>.|TRBJ1-6|TRBV18
CASSSVGNSPLHF
>TRBD1|TRBJ2-6|TRBV11-3
CASSFGDRVSGANVLTF
>TRBD2|TRBJ2-5|TRBV7-9
CASRAKGTSGRQETQYF
>.|TRBJ1-1|TRBV30
CAWSVLKGWRTEAFF
>.|TRBJ2-1|TRBV6-5
CASRGAINEQFF
>.|TRBJ1-5|TRBV5-1
CASSLEGDWRNQPQHF
>.|TRBJ2-7|TRBV5-6
CASSFGRSEQYF
>.|TRBJ2-1|TRBV24-1
CATSGRVIREQFF
>.|TRBJ2-3|TRBV7-9
CASSLVVLGTDTQYF
>TRBD1|TRBJ1-6|TRBV28
CASLKGAGINSPLHF
>.|TRBJ2-7|TRBV7-2
CASSLEAGIEQYF
>.|TRBJ1-3|TRBV5-4
CASSLQGAGNTIYF
>TRBD1|TRBJ1-2|TRBV28
CASLGWDRNYGYTF
>TRBD1|TRBJ1-1|TRBV11-2
CASSLDRITSYRGSSTEAFF
>.|TRBJ1-2|TRBV11-2
CASSLDLLTYGYTF
>TRBD1|TRBJ2-5|TRBV2
CASSGQGVRETQYF
>TRBD1|TRBJ1-4|TRBV11-2
CASSFDRGWANEKLFF
>.|TRBJ1-1|TRBV23-1
CASSWLWRHQNTEAFF
>TRBD1|TRBJ1-2|TRBV28
CASRTGQGDYGYTF
>TRBD1|TRBJ2-7|TRBV19
CASSTGTATYEQYF
>.|TRBJ2-1|TRBV11-2
CASSLRAGTWTGNNEQFF
>TRBD2|TRBJ2-5|TRBV5-1
CASSSGLAGGSETQYF
>TRBD1|TRBJ1-1|TRBV5-1
CASVGQGYTEAFF
>.|TRBJ2-6|TRBV6-5
CASRPGGANVLTF
>.|TRBJ2-3|TRBV18
CASSPREGLDTQYF
>.|TRBJ2-5|TRBV28
CASSRGRLETQYF
>.|TRBJ1-2|TRBV6-5
CASTLADGYTF
>.|TRBJ1-1|TRBV27
CASSLLGRADTEAFF
>.|TRBJ1-1|TRBV24-1
CATSQGTEAFF
>.|TRBJ1-2|TRBV7-8
CASSLAGEGYGYTF
>TRBD2|TRBJ2-1|TRBV11-1
CASSRLAGGLGEQFF
>TRBD1|TRBJ1-5|TRBV28
CASSSLVFRGPQPQHF